These T cell receptor beta chains were read from a single sample in a study of cytomegalovirus exposure and HLA in healthy donors. Sequenced by immunoSEQ multiplex PCR; TCRdb stores in-frame clones only, minus some. The sample holds approximately 220,000 clones, over 80% seen once. The material sequenced was PBMCs. Receptors were obtained from a man aged 35-49 years in good health and CMV-seropositive. Both conserved end residues are part of each CDR3. A D gene is named only where the DNA matches it firmly. For some rows the clone size is stated as once, few or many, or as a class when expanded; others skip it.

CASSDLGLLYNEQFF	TGCGCCAGCAGTGACCTCGGACTTCTTTACAATGAGCAGTTCTTC	NA	TRBJ2-1	TRBV10-2	NA
CASSSLYNEQFF	TGTGCCAGCAGCTCCCTCTACAATGAGCAGTTCTTC	NA	TRBJ2-1	TRBV7-9	NA
CASSQDLGGEETQYF	TGCGCCAGCAGCCAAGATTTGGGGGGAGAGGAGACCCAGTACTTC	NA	TRBJ2-5	TRBV4-1	NA
CTSSQEEELGTDTQYF	TGCACCAGCAGCCAAGAGGAGGAGTTGGGCACAGATACGCAGTATTTT	medium-sized	TRBJ2-3	TRBV1	NA
CASSIDQETQYF	TGTGCCAGTAGTATCGACCAAGAGACCCAGTACTTC	NA	TRBJ2-5	TRBV19	NA
CALARTYNEQFF	TGTGCCCTCGCCAGGACCTACAATGAGCAGTTCTTC	NA	TRBJ2-1	TRBV7-9	NA
CASSRAQTTYEQFF	TGTGCCAGCTCACGGGCCCAAACCACCTATGAGCAGTTCTTC	NA	TRBJ2-1	TRBV18	NA
CASRQGRGFTEAFF	TGTGCCAGTAGGCAGGGCCGCGGATTCACTGAAGCTTTCTTT	NA	TRBJ1-1	TRBV19	NA
CASSFYPGDTGELFF	TGTGCCAGCAGCTTCTACCCAGGGGACACCGGGGAGCTGTTTTTT	NA	TRBJ2-2	TRBV7-3	NA
CASSPPASSGLNTGELFF	TGCGCCAGCAGCCCCCCCGCCTCTAGCGGGTTGAACACCGGGGAGCTGTTTTTT	NA	TRBJ2-2	TRBV5-1	TRBD2
CASSLDLVTDTQYF	TGTGCCAGCAGCTTGGACTTGGTCACAGATACGCAGTATTTT	NA	TRBJ2-3	TRBV5-5	NA
CASSLISGEWNEQFF	TGTGCCAGCAGTTTGATTTCAGGGGAATGGAATGAGCAGTTCTTC	few	TRBJ2-1	TRBV27	NA
CASSYEPRSTDTQYF	TGTGCCAGCAGCTACGAACCACGGAGCACAGATACGCAGTATTTT	NA	TRBJ2-3	TRBV7-3	NA
CSGLPGEGTNEQFF	TGCAGCGGCCTGCCGGGGGAGGGTACGAATGAGCAGTTCTTC	NA	TRBJ2-1	TRBV29-1	TRBD2
CSGKGGSGNEQFF	TGCAGCGGGAAGGGCGGGAGCGGCAATGAGCAGTTCTTC	once	TRBJ2-1	TRBV29-1	TRBD2
CASSETDRPLWTF	TGTGCCAGCAGTGAAACGGACAGACCCCTTTGGACCTTC	NA	TRBJ1-2	TRBV6-1	NA
CASSQVWREGAPSTDTQYF	TGTGCCAGCAGCCAAGTATGGCGGGAGGGGGCCCCTAGCACAGATACGCAGTATTTT	NA	TRBJ2-3	TRBV4-2	TRBD2
CASSLLRQGRANTEAFF	TGCGCCAGCAGCCTACTCCGACAGGGCCGGGCAAACACTGAAGCTTTCTTT	NA	TRBJ1-1	TRBV5-1	TRBD1
CASSQIRWREHTGELFF	TGTGCCAGCAGCCAAATTCGGTGGCGGGAGCACACCGGGGAGCTGTTTTTT	NA	TRBJ2-2	TRBV4-2	TRBD2
CASSTPSGRKETQYF	TGTGCCAGCAGCACCCCTAGCGGGAGAAAAGAGACCCAGTACTTC	NA	TRBJ2-5	TRBV7-6	TRBD2
CAWRRETYEQYF	TGTGCCTGGAGACGAGAAACCTACGAGCAGTACTTC	NA	TRBJ2-7	TRBV30	NA
CASSESGPPGVSQYF	TGCGCCAGCAGTGAGTCAGGACCCCCAGGGGTTTCGCAGTATTTT	NA	TRBJ2-3	TRBV10-1	NA
CASSRGSNQPQHF	TGTGCCAGTTCCAGGGGAAGCAATCAGCCCCAGCATTTT	NA	TRBJ1-5	TRBV6-1	NA
CASSSGRAEDTQYF	TGTGCCAGCAGCAGCGGGAGGGCCGAAGATACGCAGTATTTT	once	TRBJ2-3	TRBV11-1	TRBD2
CASSPDGNAQYF	TGTGCCAGCTCACCTGACGGGAACGCCCAGTATTTT	once	TRBJ2-3	TRBV18	NA
CASGRTRRDNSPLHF	TGTGCCAGCGGGCGGACGAGGAGGGATAATTCACCCCTCCACTTT	NA	TRBJ1-6	TRBV6-5	NA
CASSVRDSINQPQHF	TGTGCCAGCAGTGTGCGGGACAGTATCAATCAGCCCCAGCATTTT	NA	TRBJ1-5	TRBV6-1	TRBD1
CSSGRAGDTQYF	TGCTCCAGCGGGAGGGCCGGTGATACGCAGTATTTT	NA	TRBJ2-3	TRBV27	TRBD2
CASSPYTGTGDNTEAFF	TGTGCCAGCAGCCCCTACACCGGGACAGGGGATAACACTGAAGCTTTCTTT	NA	TRBJ1-1	TRBV7-7	TRBD1
CASRDGQGTYEQYF	TGCGCCAGCAGGGACGGACAAGGAACGTACGAGCAGTACTTC	NA	TRBJ2-7	TRBV5-1	NA
CASSPGLSNTGELFF	TGCGCCAGCAGCCCGGGACTTTCGAACACCGGGGAGCTGTTTTTT	NA	TRBJ2-2	TRBV4-1	NA
CASSPLAGGPKGEQFF	TGTGCCAGCAGCCCTTTGGCGGGAGGGCCAAAGGGTGAGCAGTTCTTC	NA	TRBJ2-1	TRBV9	TRBD2
CASRVGTGPTYEQYF	TGTGCCAGCAGGGTAGGAACAGGGCCCACCTACGAGCAGTACTTC	NA	TRBJ2-7	TRBV28	NA
CASRSPGTGRTLNTEAFF	TGTGCCAGCAGAAGTCCCGGGACAGGGAGGACTTTGAACACTGAAGCTTTCTTT	NA	TRBJ1-1	TRBV25-1	TRBD1
CAWRGTGGFGNTIYF	TGTGCCTGGAGGGGGACAGGGGGCTTTGGAAACACCATATATTTT	NA	TRBJ1-3	TRBV30	TRBD1
CASSGQPLGNNEQFF	TGTGCCAGCAGCGGACAGCCCCTGGGGAACAATGAGCAGTTCTTC	NA	TRBJ2-1	TRBV6-1	NA
CASSDYLFLQAANYGYTF	TGCGCCAGCAGTGACTACCTCTTTTTACAGGCCGCCAACTATGGCTACACCTTC	NA	TRBJ1-2	TRBV10-2	NA
CASNRSPLYEQYF	TGTGCCAGCAACCGGAGCCCTCTCTACGAGCAGTACTTC	NA	TRBJ2-7	TRBV2	NA
CSARPRSEQFF	TGCAGTGCTAGACCCCGCAGTGAGCAGTTCTTC	few	TRBJ2-1	TRBV20-1	NA
CASSLEEVTVNTGELFF	TGTGCCAGCAGCTTAGAAGAGGTGACAGTGAACACCGGGGAGCTGTTTTTT	NA	TRBJ2-2	TRBV5-4	NA
CASSGAAETQYF	TGTGCCAGCAGTGGTGCGGCAGAGACCCAGTACTTC	NA	TRBJ2-5	TRBV2	NA
CATGGGMNTEAFF	TGTGCCACCGGGGGAGGAATGAACACTGAAGCTTTCTTT	NA	TRBJ1-1	TRBV11-3	NA
CASSPTSGAYNEQFF	TGTGCCAGCTCCCCTACTAGCGGCGCCTACAATGAGCAGTTCTTC	NA	TRBJ2-1	TRBV18	TRBD2